This T cell receptor (beta chain) originates from a study of T cells in Graves' hyperthyroidism and ophthalmopathy. From RNA transcripts, TCR beta CDR3 regions were amplified. Primed by the HTBI set, a first-round RT-PCR was run on the TCR CDR3. TCRdb reanalysed the multiplex PCR reads using MiXCR and keeps one entry per CDR3 protein. Here the sample spans about 400,000 distinct CDR3 sequences, more than 14% being singletons. The CDR3 covers 13 residues. Germline V gene data show CDR1 as MNHNS and CDR2 as SASEGT. Losses at the gene ends were 4 bases for V and 5 bases for J; bases not matched to a gene: 2.

The receptor was derived from a woman aged 30 to 39 with Graves' ophthalmopathy. Sequenced sample: blood. This chain joins TRBV6-1 and TRBJ1-5; 7 bases line up with TRBD1. Written as DNA, the CDR3 is TGTGCCAGCAGTGTGACAGGGTATCAGCCCCAGCATTTT. It codes for CASSVTGYQPQHF.